This T cell receptor (beta chain) was retrieved from a study of PD-1 blockade in classical Hodgkin lymphoma (dated by TCRdb to about 2020). Notes on the research overall: Nivolumab dosing was 3 mg/kg intravenously every 2 weeks, continuing until either disease progression or unacceptable toxicity. A peripheral blood immune signature of response to PD-1 blockade in classical Hodgkin lymphoma was defined using TCR beta sequencing and CyTOF.

From cysteine to phenylalanine, the CDR3 is 13 amino acids long. The sequence is cut down to CDR3 DNA, 39 bases in frame from base 1. V is reduced by 3 bases and J by 2 bases, leaving a spacing of 6 bases between them. Based on the germline V gene (reference sequence), the CDR1 and CDR2 sequences are MNHEY and SMNVEV. Findings and caveats that apply to the study as a whole: Baseline diversity similar to that of newly diagnosed patients was observed in trial patients achieving complete response, whereas significantly lower diversity was observed in partial responders and progressors. CD4+ but not CD8+ TCR diversity rose significantly by C4D1 (p=0.0027 vs p=0.16), most apparent in complete responders (p=0.02). The study was limited to a single clinical trial cohort, and causes of repertoire differences, possibly disease activity or prior therapy, remained undefined. Baseline TCR diversity was reported to be lower in newly diagnosed patients than in healthy donors and to be lower still in relapsed/refractory patients. Diversity was lower in patients who began nivolumab less than 1 year after ASCT, so these patients were left out of later analyses to avoid confounding by immune reconstitution.

This specimen's time point label, per the study, means: cycle 1 day 1 (C1D1), immediately before nivolumab initiation. Every trial patient had relapsed after autologous stem cell transplantation, and cohorts A, B and C differed in prior brentuximab vedotin exposure. The trial cohort was composed of 55 to 65 patients with relapsed/refractory classical Hodgkin lymphoma, for whom complete response, partial response or progressive disease was recorded as best overall response. In the multi-cohort phase II CheckMate 205 trial, trial patients received single-agent nivolumab. An independent review committee assessed best overall response using the 2007 International Working Group response criteria. Trial PBMCs were collected immediately before nivolumab initiation (C1D1) and during therapy at cycle 2 day 1 and cycle 4 day 1. After peripheral blood was drawn into 8 mL Vacutainer Cell Preparation Tubes, PBMCs were isolated by centrifugation and then cryopreserved.

For this clone: The specificity of this receptor is unknown. The record has no base qualities; no much larger clone is one base away.

The Qiagen DNeasy kit was used to extract genomic DNA both from unsorted PBMCs and from the negatively selected CD4+ and CD8+ fractions. TCR beta CDR3 regions were amplified by immunoSEQ multiplex PCR using primers annealing to V and J segments. A synthetic immune receptor repertoire was used to minimize amplification bias, and any residual bias was removed computationally once sequencing was done. The source study handled its data this way. Custom Python scripts were used to quantify repertoire diversity as the Shannon entropy index. Unsorted, CD4+ and CD8+ repertoires were analyzed separately, except for combined analyses in which CD4+ and CD8+ sequences were merged in silico. A clone counted as expanded when the clone's frequency after treatment rose at least 2-fold relative to C1D1, and clones undetected at baseline were given a pseudocount of 0.5. Clones with 0 or 1 copy at C1D1 were classified as singleton clones, and clones with 2 or more copies were classified as non-singleton clones. Clones expanded in unsorted samples were labelled as CD4+, CD8+ or unknown by matching protein sequences in sorted samples from the same patient. Wilcoxon tests on paired samples were used to test diversity changes from C1D1 to C4D1. This is the immuneACCESS table as TCRdb keeps it, with only in-frame sequences that have V and J called. A part of the clones is gone; compared with another copy, unresolved V genes explain less than half, and the rest is unexplained. V and J calls plus clone size are reproduced from that table; the DNA served to infer D and trimming. This sample holds about 18,000 clones; roughly 76% were observed only once. The ten largest make up approximately 22% of the sample.

The source of this sequence is a human donor with classical Hodgkin lymphoma. This sequence uses TRBV27 and TRBJ2-3; no D segment can be confidently identified. Here the sequenced sample was peripheral blood mononuclear cells (PBMCs), taken at baseline. The DNA sequence is as follows: TGTGCCAGCAGTTTTACGTACACAGATACGCAGTATTTT. This is translated as CASSFTYTDTQYF.